A single sample is the source of the 10 T cell receptor beta chains below, sequenced in a study of cytotoxic CD8 clonotypes in ibrutinib-treated CLL. Libraries were prepared by immunoSEQ multiplex PCR; TCRdb keeps only in-frame clonotypes and omits some of them. The repertoire holds around 310,000 clones, with roughly 80% as singletons. This sample comprised PBMCs, obtained before ibrutinib treatment. The receptors derive from a human donor with chronic lymphocytic leukemia.

The chain carries TRBV7-9 and TRBJ2-7; the match to TRBD2 covers 13 bases. CDR1 SEHNR and CDR2 FQNEAQ come from the germline V gene (reference sequence). Trimming cost V 3 bases and J 5 bases; bases outside gene matches: 16. CDR3 length equals 19 residues. The CDR3 DNA is TGTGCCAGCAGCTTTTTGTACAGACCGGGACTAGCGGGATTTGACGAGCAGTACTTC. Protein product: CASSFLYRPGLAGFDEQYF.

This clone appeared a single time. V gene TRBV27 combines with J gene TRBJ2-7, with 7 bases fitting TRBD1. The CDR3 loop spans 15 amino acids. Germline CDR1 reads MNHEY; CDR2 reads SMNVEV (reference sequence). V trimming: 5 bases; J trimming: 5 bases; junction bases outside the gene matches: 12. The CDR3 loop reads CASSPRLGGRDEQYF. CDR3 DNA sequence: TGTGCCAGCAGTCCCCGCCTAGGGGGCCGGGACGAGCAGTACTTC.

This chain connects TRBV5-6 to TRBJ2-5; D unclear. Germline loops: CDR1 SGHDT, CDR2 YYEEEE. Trimming took off 0 bases at V and 5 bases at J, with 14 bases between the two ends. There are 15 residues in the CDR3. The CDR3 region is CASSLDSWARETQYF. The CDR3 coding sequence is TGTGCCAGCAGCTTGGATTCTTGGGCAAGGGAGACCCAGTACTTC.

V is TRBV4-3 and J is TRBJ2-1; no firm D call. This CDR3 is 12 amino acids long. The V end lost 1 base, the J end lost 3 bases, and 1 base lay between the germline ends. Germline V lookup: CDR1 LGHNA, CDR2 YSLEER. This chain's CDR3 is CASSQGYNEQFF. As DNA, the CDR3 is TGCGCCAGCAGCCAAGGCTACAATGAGCAGTTCTTC.

The genes are TRBV27 and TRBJ2-5; D remains ambiguous. Germline assignment: CDR1 MNHEY and CDR2 SMNVEV (reference sequence). The length of the CDR3 is 15 residues. V lost 6 bases and J lost 4, with 18 bases in between. CDR3 coding DNA: TGTGCCAGCAGACCCGGAATTACGTACTTAGAGACCCAGTACTTC. Protein sequence: CASRPGITYLETQYF.

The V gene is TRBV14, the J gene TRBJ1-1; 11 nucleotides line up with TRBD1. CDR3 length equals 18 residues. The J segment lost 1 base and the V segment lost 3 bases, leaving 10 bases of the junction unmatched. Germline CDR1 SGHDN, CDR2 FVKESK. In nucleotides, the CDR3 is TGTGCCAGCAGCCATAGGGACAGGGGGTTTATTGGGAACACTGAAGCTTTCTTT. Its translation: CASSHRDRGFIGNTEAFF.

The genes are TRBV5-1 and TRBJ2-7; D remains ambiguous. With 0 bases removed from V and 2 bases from J, the gap between germline ends came to 9 bases. The germline V gene encodes CDR1 SGHRS and CDR2 YFSETQ. The CDR3 runs to 14 residues. This CDR3 is CASSLGGGTYEQYF. CDR3 sequence (DNA): TGCGCCAGCAGCTTGGGCGGCGGAACCTACGAGCAGTACTTC.

The V and J genes are TRBV9 and TRBJ2-7; 9 bases line up with TRBD2. The CDR3 runs 15 residues. V lost 6 bases and J lost 5; bases outside the gene matches: 12. Germline V CDR1 and CDR2: SGDLS, YYNGEE. This CDR3 reads CASTPRGGGGDEQYF. The CDR3 coding sequence is TGTGCCAGCACCCCCAGGGGCGGGGGGGGCGACGAGCAGTACTTC.

The rearrangement uses TRBV7-2 and TRBJ1-2, with 8 bases fitting TRBD1. Germline V gene data show CDR1 as SGHTA and CDR2 as FQGNSA. The trim removed 1 base at V and 7 bases at J, leaving 5 bases unmatched. The CDR3 is 14 residues long. The CDR3, as DNA: TGTGCCAGCAGCTTAGGGGCAGGGGGCGGTGGCTACACCTTC. Its translation is CASSLGAGGGGYTF.

Details on this clone: In the same sample, other DNA sequences code for this CDR3. V gene TRBV25-1 combines with J gene TRBJ2-2; no clear D gene. Looked up from germline, CDR1 is MGHDK and CDR2 is SYGVNS. Trimming removed 4 bases at V and 1 base at J, with 4 bases between. The CDR3 length is 13 residues. CDR3 nucleotides: TGTGCCAGCAGTGGACAGAACACCGGGGAGCTGTTTTTT. Protein sequence: CASSGQNTGELFF.